This T cell receptor (beta chain) was identified in a study of T cells in Graves' hyperthyroidism and ophthalmopathy. Regions amplified from RNA transcripts were the TCR beta CDR3 regions. First-round RT-PCR targeting the TCR CDR3 was performed with the HTBI primer set. TCRdb analysed the multiplex PCR reads with MiXCR anew, one entry per CDR3 protein. The sample has 550,000 to 700,000 distinct CDR3 sequences, 46% seen once. Criteria for exclusion of patients were uncontrolled infection, other autoimmune disease, pregnancy or lactation. This clonotype occurred many times. The antigen is unknown. Study results and caveats: Median prediction lead before ophthalmopathy onset was 6.5 to 7 months with the model. Blood shared most expanded thyroid clonotypes above 0.001.

The material sequenced was peripheral blood or thyroid tissue (not recorded which). This TCR was sampled from an adult woman with Graves' disease, either hyperthyroidism or ophthalmopathy (not recorded which).

CDR3 sequence reads: CSANPGHTSTDTQYF. Here the CDR3 DNA reads TGCAGTGCAAACCCCGGACACACTAGCACAGATACGCAGTATTTT. This chain uses TRBV20-1 with TRBJ2-3, with a possible D match to TRBD1 (5 bases). V lost 6 bases and J 0 bases, leaving 16 bases between the germline ends. The CDR3 is 15 residues long. Per the germline V gene, CDR1 is DFQATT and CDR2 is SNEGSKA (reference sequence).